The 30 T cell receptor beta chains in this list originate from one sample, sequenced in a study of metastatic and nonmetastatic thyroid tumors. Nobody among the patients had been given any treatment before thyroid surgery. TCRdb re-processed the PCR reads through MiXCR. The sample lists about 21,000 clones, over 25% occurring once. Specimen: tumor tissue. The receptor set was obtained from a male donor with papillary thyroid cancer or a benign thyroid nodule (not recorded which). Some clones in this sample may be carry-over from other donors' samples.

This clone has just one count. The rearrangement joins TRBV7-9 to TRBJ1-5, with D uncertain. Germline V gene sequence: CDR1 SEHNR, CDR2 FQNEAQ (reference sequence). V was clipped by 3 bases and J by 5 bases, with 11 bases between them. The CDR3 length is 14 residues. In DNA, the CDR3 is TGTGCCAGCAGCTTTTCTTTTGGGGATCAGCCCCAGCATTTT. Amino acid sequence: CASSFSFGDQPQHF.

This chain uses TRBV28 with TRBJ1-5; D is unclear. Germline CDR1 and CDR2: MDHEN and SYDVKM. Trimming removed 3 bases at V and 2 bases at J, with 14 bases between. The CDR3 consists of 16 residues. CDR3 region: CASSFTVDAGNQPQHF. The CDR3 DNA sequence: TGTGCCAGCAGTTTTACTGTCGACGCTGGCAATCAGCCCCAGCATTTT.

V is TRBV2 and J is TRBJ1-1; D call uncertain. CDR3 size: 15 residues. V shed 7 bases and J shed 0 bases, with 15 bases lying between them. Germline loops: CDR1 SNHLY, CDR2 FYNNEI. The CDR3 region is CASTQTDGLNTEAFF. In DNA form, the CDR3 reads TGTGCCAGCACTCAAACGGACGGCTTGAACACTGAAGCTTTCTTT.

This clone occurred a few times. The rearrangement joins TRBV6-1 to TRBJ2-7; D is tentatively TRBD1 or TRBD2 (5 bases each). Germline CDR1 and CDR2: MNHNS and SASEGT. The CDR3 is 14 amino acids. V lost 5 bases, J lost 0 bases, and 11 bases lay in between. CDR3 region: CASSSGPYSYEQYF. For the CDR3, the DNA is TGTGCCAGCAGTTCGGGACCTTACTCCTACGAGCAGTACTTC.

This clone was seen only a few times. The rearrangement joins TRBV6-2 or TRBV6-3 to TRBJ2-7, with D maybe TRBD2 (7 bases). The CDR3 consists of 15 residues. V lost 4 bases to trimming and J lost 1 base, with 14 bases between them. Looked up from germline, CDR1 is MNHEY and CDR2 is SVGEGT. Here the CDR3 DNA reads TGTGCCAGCAGTTCCAAAGGGGGGGGGTCCTACGAGCAGTACTTC. Amino acid sequence: CASSSKGGGSYEQYF.

This clone was observed a handful of times. The rearrangement uses TRBV6-1 and TRBJ2-2; D is ambiguous. The length of the CDR3 is 14 residues. Deletions cut 6 bases from V and 2 bases from J, with 10 bases between. Germline CDR1 MNHNS, CDR2 SASEGT. CDR3 sequence reads: CASSPRANTGELFF. Here the CDR3 DNA reads TGTGCCAGCAGCCCACGGGCCAACACCGGGGAGCTGTTTTTT.

This clone was seen a handful of times. The chain carries TRBV6-1 and TRBJ1-5; D may be TRBD1 (6 bases). V shed 1 base and J shed 4 bases, with 11 bases lying between them. CDR3 length equals 15 residues. Per the germline V gene, CDR1 is MNHNS and CDR2 is SASEGT. As DNA, the CDR3 is TGTGCCAGCAGTGAAGGGACAGCCACGAATCAGCCCCAGCATTTT. It encodes CASSEGTATNQPQHF.

The V gene is TRBV28, the J gene TRBJ2-5; D is perhaps TRBD2 (6 bases). The CDR3 sequence is 14 residues long. Germline CDR1 MDHEN, CDR2 SYDVKM. With 5 bases removed from V and 4 bases from J, the gap between germline ends came to 14 bases. The CDR3 bases are TGTGCCAGCAGTCTGCCCGGGAGTTCAGAGACCCAGTACTTC. Translated, it gives CASSLPGSSETQYF.

This clone was detected only a few times. CDR3 in amino acids: CASSVDTIWTLDGYTF. The CDR3 DNA reads TGTGCCAGCAGCGTAGACACGATTTGGACATTAGATGGCTACACCTTC. The V and J genes are TRBV9 and TRBJ1-2, with a possible D match to TRBD1 (5 bases). Germline CDR1 is SGDLS and CDR2 is YYNGEE. The CDR3 has 16 residues. V dropped 0 bases and J dropped 6 bases, with 18 bases sitting between them.

This clone was seen a few times. This chain links TRBV20-1 with TRBJ2-7; no clear D. This CDR3 has 15 amino acids. Germline V gene sequence: CDR1 DFQATT, CDR2 SNEGSKA (reference sequence). V was pared by 3 bases and J by 5 bases, with 20 bases between. Here the CDR3 reads CSARHLDGAPNEQYF. CDR3 DNA sequence: TGCAGTGCTAGGCATCTGGACGGAGCTCCTAACGAGCAGTACTTC.

The chain uses TRBV30 and TRBJ2-7, with TRBD1 identical over 7 bases. Trimming removed 0 bases from V and 6 bases from J; junction bases left unmatched: 5. CDR3 length: 13 amino acids. Germline CDR1 GTSNPN, CDR2 SVGIG (reference sequence). CDR3 amino acids: CAWSVAGGSEQYF. CDR3 in DNA: TGTGCCTGGAGTGTGGCAGGGGGTTCCGAGCAGTACTTC.

This clone was picked up many times. The gene calls are TRBV11-1 and TRBJ2-3; D may be TRBD1 or TRBD2 (6 bases each). The CDR3 has 18 amino acids. Germline V CDR1 and CDR2: SGHAT, FQDESV (reference sequence). V lost 2 bases and J lost 3, with 21 bases in between. The CDR3 loop reads CASSLSTFKQGGTDTQYF. As DNA, the CDR3 is TGTGCCAGCAGCTTATCAACGTTCAAACAGGGAGGAACAGATACGCAGTATTTT.

This clone is classed as medium-sized. This chain links TRBV27 with TRBJ1-2; D may be TRBD1 (5 bases). The CDR3 loop spans 13 amino acids. Germline V gives CDR1 MNHEY, CDR2 SMNVEV (reference sequence). Trimming pared 5 bases from V and 4 bases from J, leaving 11 bases between. The CDR3 DNA is TGTGCCAGCAGTCCCCGGACAAGCTATGGCTACACCTTC. Protein product: CASSPRTSYGYTF.

DNA of the CDR3: TGTGCCAGTAGTTCCAGGGGGCAAGTTTCAGATACGCAGTATTTT. Its protein product is CASSSRGQVSDTQYF. The V gene is TRBV19, the J gene TRBJ2-3; the match to TRBD1 covers 8 bases. Trimming took 5 bases from V and 4 from J; bases not matched to a gene: 8. Germline CDR1 and CDR2: LNHDA and SQIVND (reference sequence). This CDR3 comprises 15 residues.

This clone occurred a few times. This may be a read error, as it is one base from a much larger clone. The rearrangement links TRBV24-1 to TRBJ2-5; D is ambiguous. The V end was cut by 3 bases, the J end by 10 bases, with 20 bases between. Germline CDR1 KGHDR, CDR2 SFDVKD. CDR3 length: 15 residues. This chain's CDR3 is CATSDGPRNLGNQYF. The CDR3 region has the DNA TGTGCCACCAGTGATGGACCGAGGAACCTGGGGAACCAGTACTTC.

This sequence joins TRBV4-1 and TRBJ2-3; 10 bases line up with TRBD2. The J segment lost 5 bases and the V segment lost 4 bases, leaving 9 bases of the junction unmatched. The germline gives CDR1 MGHRA, CDR2 YSYEKL. The CDR3 is 16 residues long. DNA of the CDR3: TGCGCCAGCAGCCCAGGGCCCCTAGCGGGAGAAGATACGCAGTATTTT. The encoded protein is CASSPGPLAGEDTQYF.

The sample holds a few counts of this clone. The CDR3 end shows no conserved phenylalanine or tryptophan, and so a read error is likely. The V gene is TRBV20-1, the J gene TRBJ2-7; TRBD2 aligns across 8 bases. The CDR3 has 16 amino acids. The V gene's germline CDR1 is DFQATT and CDR2 SNEGSKA (reference sequence). Here the CDR3 DNA reads TGCAGCGCTAGGGCGGTGACCGGGAGGGACCCCTACGAGCAGTACCTC. This translates into CSARAVTGRDPYEQYL.

By its share, this clone is medium-sized (0.01 to 0.1%). The V and J genes are TRBV5-1 and TRBJ2-2, with 7 bases fitting TRBD1. In germline, CDR1 is SGHRS, CDR2 YFSETQ. This CDR3 is 16 amino acids long. With 4 bases clipped from V and 0 bases from J, the junction kept 6 bases outside the gene matches. Here the CDR3 reads CASSDRDPPNTGELFF. The CDR3 DNA reads as TGCGCCAGCAGCGACAGGGATCCCCCGAACACCGGGGAGCTGTTTTTT.

This clone was seen at least ten times. The gene calls are TRBV7-6 and TRBJ2-1, with D possibly being TRBD1 (6 bases). This CDR3 has 14 amino acids. The V and J ends lost 5 bases and 5 bases respectively, with 13 bases between them. Germline V gene lookup returns CDR1 SGHVS and CDR2 FNYEAQ. The CDR3 DNA reads TGTGCCAGCAGCGGGACACCAGAAAACAATGAGCAGTTCTTC. Translation gives CASSGTPENNEQFF.

The J gene is TRBJ2-3, the V gene TRBV2; 12 bases match TRBD2. CDR1 SNHLY and CDR2 FYNNEI come from the germline V gene. The V segment lost 1 base and the J segment 2 bases; nucleotides outside the gene matches: 7. The CDR3 is made up of 18 amino acids. The CDR3 sequence is CASSEVLAGGQVTDTQYF. CDR3 bases: TGTGCCAGCAGTGAAGTGCTAGCGGGGGGGCAAGTCACAGATACGCAGTATTTT.

In this sample, this clone turned up many times. The V call is TRBV19, the J call TRBJ2-7, with 10 nucleotides matching TRBD1. Germline lookup yields CDR1 LNHDA and CDR2 SQIVND (reference sequence). The junction had 7 bases not matched to a gene; V was cut back by 4 bases and J by 4 bases. The CDR3 length is 15 residues. In nucleotides, the CDR3 is TGTGCCAGTAGTACCCCAAGGACAGGGGGATACGAGCAGTACTTC. Protein sequence: CASSTPRTGGYEQYF.

This chain connects TRBV11-2 to TRBJ1-2, with 7 bases that match TRBD1. Germline assignment: CDR1 SGHAT and CDR2 FQNNGV. This CDR3 has 13 amino acids. V dropped 3 bases and J dropped 3; count of bases not matched to a gene: 1. The CDR3 DNA reads as TGTGCCAGCAGCTTCGGGACAGACTATGGCTACACCTTC. This gives the protein CASSFGTDYGYTF. Complete variable domain (other parts from reference TRBV11-2 and TRBJ1-2): EAGVAQSPRYKIIEKRQSVAFWCNPISGHATLYWYQQILGQGPKLLIQFQNNGVVDDSQLPKDRFSAERLKGVDSTLKIQPAKLEDSAVYLCASSFGTDYGYTFGSGTRLTVV.

This clone was observed at least ten times. The chain couples TRBV19 to TRBJ2-1, with D possibly TRBD2 on 6 matching bases. V lost 1 base, J lost 6 bases, and 16 bases lay in between. Germline loops: CDR1 LNHDA, CDR2 SQIVND (reference sequence). The CDR3 sequence is 16 residues long. CDR3 sequence (DNA): TGTGCCAGTAGTATAGGAGGAGGGCGAAGATTCAATGAGCAGTTCTTC. This translates into CASSIGGGRRFNEQFF.

This chain uses TRBV6-5 with TRBJ2-1; TRBD1 or TRBD2 may be the D gene (5 bases each). The CDR3 is 16 amino acids. V was clipped by 0 bases and J by 4 bases, with 13 bases between them. Germline CDR1 is MNHEY and CDR2 is SVGAGI. The CDR3 spells CASSYSARGPYNEQFF. The CDR3 DNA is TGTGCCAGCAGTTACTCGGCCCGGGGCCCTTACAATGAGCAGTTCTTC.

This clone has more than one count but fewer than ten. The chain has TRBV6-1 and TRBJ2-2; the D is unclear. Trimming pared 1 base from V and 4 bases from J, leaving 10 bases between. The CDR3 has 15 residues. The germline gives CDR1 MNHNS, CDR2 SASEGT. For the CDR3, the DNA is TGTGCCAGCAGTGAAGGGCAGGTAGTCACCGGGGAGCTGTTTTTT. Its protein is CASSEGQVVTGELFF.

This chain connects TRBV19 to TRBJ2-1; D remains ambiguous. Looked up from germline, CDR1 is LNHDA and CDR2 is SQIVND (reference sequence). This CDR3 spans 14 amino acids. Trimming pared 5 bases from V and 5 bases from J, leaving 13 bases between. The CDR3 loop is CASSPRQVNNEQFF. CDR3 coding DNA: TGTGCCAGTAGTCCGCGGCAGGTGAACAATGAGCAGTTCTTC.

J is TRBJ2-7 and V is TRBV6-1; D perhaps matches TRBD2 (5 bases). The CDR3 has 15 amino acids. The germline CDR1 and CDR2 sequences are MNHNS and SASEGT. V lost 2 bases and J lost 0, with 11 bases in between. DNA for the CDR3: TGTGCCAGCAGTGAACTAATTGGGAGCTCCTACGAGCAGTACGTC. As protein: CASSELIGSSYEQYV.

The table lists this clone with a few counts. This chain links TRBV25-1 with TRBJ2-1; 8 nucleotides match TRBD2. This CDR3 contains 17 residues. The V gene's germline CDR1 is MGHDK and CDR2 SYGVNS. Trimming at V came to 1 base and at J to 0 bases, leaving 5 bases not matched to a gene. In DNA form, the CDR3 reads TGTGCCAGCAGTGAATTGGGAGCGGGAGACTCCTACAATGAGCAGTTCTTC. As protein: CASSELGAGDSYNEQFF.

This clone was found many times. This chain uses TRBV9 with TRBJ2-7; D may be TRBD1 (6 bases). Per the germline V gene, CDR1 is SGDLS and CDR2 is YYNGEE. The CDR3 contains 15 residues. V gave up 3 bases and J gave up 0 bases, with 13 bases separating them. The CDR3 spells CASSALDSDSYEQYF. DNA of the CDR3: TGTGCCAGCAGCGCATTGGACAGTGACTCCTACGAGCAGTACTTC.

This clone was found a few times. This sequence joins TRBV12-3 or TRBV12-4 and TRBJ2-2; TRBD2 matches at 9 bases. Trimming at V came to 5 bases and at J to 3 bases, leaving 4 bases not matched to a gene. The CDR3 runs 15 residues. CDR3 loop: CASSPRLADTGELFF. CDR3 DNA sequence: TGTGCCAGCAGTCCACGACTAGCGGACACCGGGGAGCTGTTTTTT.